Given below is one T cell receptor beta chain in context. Its antigen is not known. This entry belongs to a study of a mutant IDH1 vaccine in newly diagnosed glioma. Study-level background: Most patients had received both radiotherapy and temozolomide, the prior options being radiotherapy, temozolomide, or both. Broader study findings: Immune responses induced by the vaccine were seen in 93.3% of patients, spanning multiple MHC alleles.

Trimming took 5 bases from V and 0 from J; bases not matched to a gene: 3. The CDR3 is 15 amino acids. Germline V gives CDR1 SGHNT, CDR2 YENEEA. Only in-frame clones appear in the TCRdb table, and some are missing; sequencing was by immunoSEQ multiplex PCR. The sample has approximately 50,000 clones; 60% to 85% are singletons. Time point described: week 35, safety follow-up. With topical imiquimod, each dose of the vaccine consisted of 300 ug of mutant IDH1 20-mer peptide. Vaccinations, eight in total, occurred in weeks 1, 3, 5, 7, 11, 15, 19, 23. New WHO grade 3 or 4 IDH1-mutant, ATRX-lost astrocytomas were present in all donors.

The source material was PBMCs, sampled from a glioma patient whose treatment included an IDH1 peptide vaccine. The gene calls are TRBV11-3 and TRBJ2-1; 8 bases fit TRBD2. The clonotype originates from a man in his forties or fifties with glioma. The CDR3 DNA reads as TGTGCCAGCAGCGGGAGCGGGAGCTCCTACAATGAGCAGTTCTTC. Translation: CASSGSGSSYNEQFF.